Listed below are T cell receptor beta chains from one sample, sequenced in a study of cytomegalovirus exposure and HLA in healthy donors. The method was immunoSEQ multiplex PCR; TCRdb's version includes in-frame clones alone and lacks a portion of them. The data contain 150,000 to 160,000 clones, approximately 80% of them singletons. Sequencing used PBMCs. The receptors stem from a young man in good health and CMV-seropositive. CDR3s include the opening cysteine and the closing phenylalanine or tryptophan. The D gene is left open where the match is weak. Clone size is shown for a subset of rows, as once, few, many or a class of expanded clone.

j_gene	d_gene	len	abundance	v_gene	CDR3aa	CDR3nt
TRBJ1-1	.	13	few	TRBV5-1	CASRLTVNTEAFF	TGCGCCAGCAGGTTGACAGTTAACACTGAAGCTTTCTTT
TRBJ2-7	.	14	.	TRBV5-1	CASRALGGAHEQYF	TGCGCCAGCAGAGCTCTGGGGGGGGCCCACGAGCAGTACTTC
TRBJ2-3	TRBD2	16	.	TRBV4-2	CASSPIAGISTDTQYF	TGTGCCAGCAGCCCGATAGCGGGAATAAGCACAGATACGCAGTATTTT
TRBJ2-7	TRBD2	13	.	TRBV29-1	CSAQGLAEYEQYF	TGCAGCGCCCAGGGACTAGCGGAATACGAGCAGTACTTC
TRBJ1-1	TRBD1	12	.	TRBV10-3	CAISGDRGEAFF	TGTGCCATCAGTGGGGACAGGGGTGAAGCTTTCTTT
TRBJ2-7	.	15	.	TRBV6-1	CASSESDRSSYEQYF	TGTGCCAGCAGTGAATCTGACAGGAGCTCCTACGAGCAGTACTTC
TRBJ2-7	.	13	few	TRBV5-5	CASSLTTGYEQYF	TGTGCCAGCAGCCTTACCACAGGGTACGAGCAGTACTTC
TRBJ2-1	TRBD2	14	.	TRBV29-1	CSVELAGGPGEQFF	TGCAGCGTTGAACTAGCGGGAGGGCCGGGTGAGCAGTTCTTC
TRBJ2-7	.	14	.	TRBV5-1	CASSLESNLSEQYF	TGCGCCAGCAGCTTGGAGTCCAACCTAAGCGAGCAGTACTTC
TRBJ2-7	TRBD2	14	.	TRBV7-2	CASSVGLASGEQYF	TGTGCCAGCAGCGTGGGACTAGCGTCTGGCGAGCAGTACTTC
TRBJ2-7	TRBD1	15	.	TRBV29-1	CSVEVWDRGSYEQYF	TGCAGCGTTGAAGTTTGGGACAGGGGCTCCTACGAGCAGTACTTC
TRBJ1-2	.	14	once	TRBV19	CASSSGTPEYGYTF	TGTGCCAGTAGTTCTGGGACACCGGAATATGGCTACACCTTC
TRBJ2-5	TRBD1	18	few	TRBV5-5	CASRRALWDRGSQETQYF	TGTGCCAGCAGGCGGGCGCTCTGGGACAGGGGATCCCAAGAGACCCAGTACTTC
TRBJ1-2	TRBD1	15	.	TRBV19	CASSIRDRQNYGYTF	TGTGCCAGTAGTATCCGGGACAGACAGAACTATGGCTACACCTTC
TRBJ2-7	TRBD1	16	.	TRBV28	CASRGSGTGEVYEQYF	TGTGCCAGCAGGGGTTCCGGGACAGGGGAGGTCTACGAGCAGTACTTC
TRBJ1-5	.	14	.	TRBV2	CASSEQTGNQPQHF	TGTGCCAGCAGCGAACAGACAGGCAATCAGCCCCAGCATTTT
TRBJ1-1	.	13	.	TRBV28	CASSLSVNTEAFF	TGTGCCAGCAGTCTCTCGGTGAACACTGAAGCTTTCTTT
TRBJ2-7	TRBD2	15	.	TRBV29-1	CSVGGLAGSSYEQYF	TGCAGCGTCGGGGGACTAGCGGGATCTTCCTACGAGCAGTACTTC
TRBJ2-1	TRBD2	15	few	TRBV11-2	CASSMTSGAYNEQFF	TGTGCCAGCAGCATGACTAGCGGGGCGTACAATGAGCAGTTCTTC
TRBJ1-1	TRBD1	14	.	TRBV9	CASSETGGNTEAFF	TGTGCCAGCAGCGAGACAGGGGGAAATACTGAAGCTTTCTTT